Shown below are 28 T cell receptor beta chains from a single sample sequenced in a study of long-term antiretroviral therapy in people with HIV. Survey-level immunoSEQ v3.0 assays were run. Method: immunoSEQ multiplex PCR; TCRdb's copy keeps in-frame clones and lacks some. The sample has approximately 27,000 clones; approximately 92% are singletons. Sequencing was performed on unsorted PBMCs, taken approximately 5.1 years after starting antiretroviral therapy. The origin of the receptors is a woman aged 40-49 years with HIV.

V gene TRBV11-2 combines with J gene TRBJ2-7; tentatively, D is TRBD2 (5 bases). Trimming shortened V by 2 bases and J by 3 bases, and 14 bases separated the two germline ends. The CDR3 is made up of 15 amino acids. Per germline, CDR1 SGHAT and CDR2 FQNNGV. The CDR3 nucleotides read TGTGCCAGCAGCTTATCACCCGGGGATCGCTACGAGCAGTACTTC. It is translated as CASSLSPGDRYEQYF.

The chain couples TRBV9 to TRBJ2-1, with no clear D. The CDR3 is 13 amino acids. With 0 bases removed from V and 3 bases from J, the gap between germline ends came to 4 bases. CDR1 is SGDLS, CDR2 YYNGEE, per germline. The DNA of the CDR3 is TGTGCCAGCAGCGTAGGAGACTACAATGAGCAGTTCTTC. Protein: CASSVGDYNEQFF.

The chain carries TRBV14 and TRBJ1-1; TRBD1 aligns across 9 bases. The germline V gene has CDR1 SGHDN and CDR2 FVKESK. The V and J ends lost 6 bases and 0 bases, in that order; junction bases with no gene match: 2. The CDR3 has 14 residues. CDR3 nucleotide sequence: TGTGCCAGCAGTCACAGGGGGCTGAACACTGAAGCTTTCTTT. Translated, it gives CASSHRGLNTEAFF.

V is TRBV2 and J is TRBJ2-5, with D uncertain. This CDR3 is 15 amino acids long. V was cut by 0 bases and J by 2 bases, with 10 bases left in between. Germline values: CDR1 SNHLY, CDR2 FYNNEI. CDR3 nucleotides: TGTGCCAGCAGTGAAGCGGCCGTCCGACAAGAGACCCAGTACTTC. Its protein is CASSEAAVRQETQYF.

The gene calls are TRBV30 and TRBJ1-2, with D possibly matching TRBD1 (6 bases). The V and J ends lost 0 bases and 8 bases respectively, with 13 bases between them. The CDR3 is made up of 13 amino acids. Germline CDR1 GTSNPN, CDR2 SVGIG (reference sequence). This CDR3 is CAWSVQGTRGYTF. In DNA, the CDR3 is TGTGCCTGGAGTGTGCAGGGGACAAGAGGCTACACCTTC.

The chain has TRBV7-2 and TRBJ1-2, with D maybe TRBD1 (5 bases). Germline V gene sequence: CDR1 SGHTA, CDR2 FQGNSA. The CDR3 spans 13 residues. Between the trimmed V and J ends, which lost 5 bases and 7 bases, there was a span of 14 bases. The DNA of the CDR3 is TGTGCCAGCAGCCCCGGGGGGAAAAGTGGCTACACCTTC. Amino acid sequence: CASSPGGKSGYTF. Complete variable domain (other parts from reference TRBV7-2 and TRBJ1-2): GAGVSQSPSNKVTEKGKDVELRCDPISGHTALYWYRQSLGQGLEFLIYFQGNSAPDKSGLPSDRFSAERTGGSVSTLTIQRTQQEDSAVYLCASSPGGKSGYTFGSGTRLTVV.

This clone has only one observation. The V gene is TRBV4-2, the J gene TRBJ2-1; tentatively, D is TRBD2 (5 bases). Germline CDR1 reads LGHNA; CDR2 reads YNFKEQ. This CDR3 region has 15 residues. Trimming removed 6 bases at V and 7 bases at J, with 19 bases between. CDR3 DNA: TGTGCCAGCAGAGATAAAAGAGGGAGTCTTAATGAGCAGTTCTTC. This encodes CASRDKRGSLNEQFF.

The rearrangement uses TRBV6-1 and TRBJ2-5, with D unresolved. With 2 bases removed from V and 2 bases from J, the gap between germline ends came to 9 bases. The CDR3 runs to 14 residues. Germline CDR1 and CDR2: MNHNS and SASEGT. In nucleotides, the CDR3 is TGTGCCAGCAGTGAACAAGGGCGACAAGAGACCCAGTACTTC. Amino acid sequence: CASSEQGRQETQYF.

J is TRBJ2-3 and V is TRBV27, with D uncertain. Germline V gene sequence: CDR1 MNHEY, CDR2 SMNVEV (reference sequence). The CDR3 covers 13 residues. V lost 3 bases, J lost 0 bases, and 4 bases lay in between. The CDR3 loop is CASSFDSTDTQYF. CDR3 sequence (DNA): TGTGCCAGCAGTTTCGATAGCACAGATACGCAGTATTTT.

The gene calls are TRBV5-5 and TRBJ2-3; a possible D gene is TRBD2 (6 bases). Trimming left V 7 bases short and J 3 bases short, with 12 bases between. Per the germline V gene, CDR1 is SGHKS and CDR2 is YYEKEE (reference sequence). This CDR3 contains 13 residues. This CDR3 reads CASVIAETDTQYF. The DNA for the CDR3 is TGTGCCAGCGTAATAGCGGAGACAGATACGCAGTATTTT.

The genes are TRBV2 and TRBJ1-5; D remains unclear. This CDR3 spans 14 amino acids. In germline, CDR1 is SNHLY, CDR2 FYNNEI. Trimming removed 3 bases at V and 0 bases at J, with 6 bases between. DNA of the CDR3: TGTGCCAGCAGTGACAGCTATAGCAATCAGCCCCAGCATTTT. Protein: CASSDSYSNQPQHF.

The rearrangement links TRBV7-2 to TRBJ2-3; 10 bases are shared with TRBD2. This CDR3 is built from 14 residues. Trimming at V came to 1 base and at J to 8 bases, leaving 3 bases not matched to a gene. Germline-derived CDR1 and CDR2 are SGHTA and FQGNSA. The CDR3 DNA follows: TGTGCCAGCAGCTTAGGGGGGACTAGCGCTACGCAGTATTTT. Protein product: CASSLGGTSATQYF.

This clone was detected only once. The chain links TRBV30 to TRBJ2-4; 7 nucleotides line up with TRBD1. The V segment lost 4 bases and the J segment 5 bases; nucleotides outside the gene matches: 11. The CDR3 is made up of 15 amino acids. CDR1 is GTSNPN, CDR2 SVGIG, per germline (reference sequence). CDR3 loop: CAWTVSGTVQNIQYF. CDR3 in DNA: TGTGCCTGGACCGTAAGTGGGACAGTTCAAAACATTCAGTACTTC.

The V and J genes are TRBV11-3 and TRBJ2-3; 14 nucleotides line up with TRBD2. There are 20 residues in the CDR3. The germline V gene encodes CDR1 SGHNT and CDR2 YENEEA. The V and J ends lost 5 bases and 2 bases, in that order; junction bases with no gene match: 15. CDR3 nucleotides: TGTGCCAGCAGCCTCGGGACTAGCGGGAGCGCCTACGTCTACACAGATACGCAGTATTTT. Amino acids: CASSLGTSGSAYVYTDTQYF.

The chain couples TRBV5-5 to TRBJ2-2, with TRBD2 matching over 9 bases. J was trimmed by 0 bases and V by 2 bases; bases with no gene match: 2. This CDR3 region has 16 residues. Germline V gene lookup returns CDR1 SGHKS and CDR2 YYEKEE (reference sequence). The CDR3 reads CASSLAGGTNTGELFF. In DNA, the CDR3 is TGTGCCAGCAGCTTAGCGGGGGGAACGAACACCGGGGAGCTGTTTTTT.

DNA of the CDR3: TGTGCCACCAGCAGAGATGTATTAGCGGGGGAGACCCAGTACTTC. Amino acid sequence: CATSRDVLAGETQYF. The V call is TRBV15, the J call TRBJ2-5; 8 nucleotides line up with TRBD2. The V gene end was trimmed by 0 bases and the J gene end by 5 bases; junction bases not matched to a gene: 5. The V gene's germline CDR1 is LNHNV and CDR2 YYDKDF (reference sequence). This CDR3 is 15 amino acids long.

This clone showed up just once. The chain is built from TRBV9 and TRBJ1-6; maybe TRBD1 (5 bases). Trimming took 0 bases from V and 7 from J, leaving 8 bases between them. There are 14 residues in the CDR3. The V gene's germline CDR1 is SGDLS and CDR2 YYNGEE. CDR3 sequence reads: CASSVARENSPLHF. In nucleotides, the CDR3 is TGTGCCAGCAGCGTAGCCAGGGAGAATTCACCCCTCCACTTT.

The chain uses TRBV7-8 and TRBJ1-1; D call uncertain. With 1 base removed from V and 6 bases from J, the gap between germline ends came to 12 bases. Germline-derived CDR1 and CDR2 are SGHVS and FQNEAQ. The CDR3 totals 14 residues. The CDR3 loop reads CASSLGQPGAEAFF. The CDR3 DNA sequence: TGTGCCAGCAGCTTAGGTCAGCCTGGGGCTGAAGCTTTCTTT.

V usage is TRBV5-6 and J usage is TRBJ2-7; 12 bases agree with TRBD2. The V gene end was trimmed by 5 bases and the J gene end by 2 bases; junction bases not matched to a gene: 5. There are 15 residues in the CDR3. Germline CDR1 SGHDT, CDR2 YYEEEE. As DNA, the CDR3 is TGTGCCAGCAGGGAGCTAGCGGGAGGGCCCTACGAGCAGTACTTC. Its translation is CASRELAGGPYEQYF.

CDR3 amino acids: CASSLSSAGTGASGYTF. The DNA of the CDR3 is TGTGCCAGCAGCCTATCGTCGGCCGGGACAGGGGCCTCTGGCTACACCTTC. The V call is TRBV7-2, the J call TRBJ1-2; 10 bases agree with TRBD1. Germline V gives CDR1 SGHTA, CDR2 FQGNSA. Trimming removed 5 bases from V and 7 bases from J; junction bases left unmatched: 16. The length of the CDR3 is 17 residues.

The chain recombines TRBV6-6 with TRBJ1-2, with 7 bases that match TRBD1. The V and J ends lost 4 bases and 2 bases, in that order; junction bases with no gene match: 7. This CDR3 is built from 15 residues. From germline, CDR1 is MNHNY and CDR2 SVGAGI (reference sequence). This CDR3 reads CASSSAEGANYGYTF. In DNA form, the CDR3 reads TGTGCCAGCAGTTCAGCCGAGGGGGCGAACTATGGCTACACCTTC.

This clone was detected only once. This sequence joins TRBV30 and TRBJ1-1; D is possibly TRBD1 (6 bases). The CDR3 has 13 amino acids. The germline V gene encodes CDR1 GTSNPN and CDR2 SVGIG (reference sequence). V dropped 4 bases and J dropped 1 base, with 10 bases sitting between them. This chain's CDR3 is CAWTRQANTEAFF. The CDR3 bases are TGTGCCTGGACCCGACAGGCGAACACTGAAGCTTTCTTT.

This clone showed up just a few times. V usage is TRBV27 and J usage is TRBJ1-6; 8 bases agree with TRBD1. The CDR3 spans 14 residues. The junction had 11 bases not matched to a gene; V was cut back by 6 bases and J by 13 bases. Looked up from germline, CDR1 is MNHEY and CDR2 is SMNVEV (reference sequence). Here the CDR3 reads CASSSSGTGAPLHF. The DNA of the CDR3 is TGTGCCAGCAGCAGCAGTGGGACAGGAGCTCCCCTCCACTTT.

The chain links TRBV19 to TRBJ2-7; a possible D gene is TRBD1 (6 bases). The CDR3 is 13 residues long. V was clipped by 4 bases and J by 4 bases, with 11 bases between them. The germline gives CDR1 LNHDA, CDR2 SQIVND (reference sequence). CDR3 loop: CASSTSDSYEQYF. The CDR3 nucleotides are TGTGCCAGTAGTACCTCGGACAGTTACGAGCAGTACTTC. Combining the CDR3 with reference TRBV19 and TRBJ2-7 gives the whole variable domain DGGITQSPKYLFRKEGQNVTLSCEQNLNHDAMYWYRQDPGQGLRLIYYSQIVNDFQKGDIAEGYSVSREKKESFPLTVTSAQKNPTAFYLCASSTSDSYEQYFGPGTRLTVT.

This sequence joins TRBV15 and TRBJ2-1, with D tentatively TRBD2 (6 bases). The CDR3 length is 16 residues. From germline, CDR1 is LNHNV and CDR2 YYDKDF (reference sequence). V lost 1 base to trimming and J lost 0 bases, with 10 bases between them. CDR3 sequence: CATSRGTSNSYNEQFF. Here the CDR3 DNA reads TGTGCCACCAGCAGAGGTACTAGCAACTCCTACAATGAGCAGTTCTTC.

V gene TRBV6-5 combines with J gene TRBJ1-1, with TRBD1 as a possible D gene (5 bases). V was trimmed by 6 bases and J by 8 bases, leaving 13 bases between them. Germline V gene sequence: CDR1 MNHEY, CDR2 SVGAGI. There are 12 residues in the CDR3. DNA of the CDR3: TGTGCCAGCAGCTCGACAGTGGGCGAAGCTTTCTTT. This translates into CASSSTVGEAFF.

The chain recombines TRBV4-2 with TRBJ1-5, with 9 bases identical to TRBD1. Trimming cost V 5 bases and J 5 bases; bases outside gene matches: 10. Per germline, CDR1 LGHNA and CDR2 YNFKEQ. This CDR3 spans 16 amino acids. Here the CDR3 reads CASSKIQGAGDQPQHF. CDR3 coding DNA: TGTGCCAGCAGCAAGATACAGGGGGCAGGGGATCAGCCCCAGCATTTT.

J is TRBJ2-3 and V is TRBV7-9; D remains ambiguous. This CDR3 has 13 amino acids. Germline lookup yields CDR1 SEHNR and CDR2 FQNEAQ (reference sequence). Trimming cost V 1 base and J 6 bases, with 8 bases left between them. The CDR3 coding sequence is TGTGCCAGCAGCTTAGGAGTCGGGGATACGCAGTATTTT. Translating it yields CASSLGVGDTQYF.